Following are 8 T cell receptor beta chains from one sample sequenced in a study of STAT3 mutations in large granular lymphocyte leukemia. Whole-study results and caveats: At least one immunodominant TCR beta clonotype appeared in every T-cell large granular lymphocyte leukemia patient.

Method: immunoSEQ multiplex PCR; TCRdb's copy keeps in-frame clones and lacks some. The profile shows around 33,000 clones, 70% to 80% of them singletons. These receptors have no identified antigens. The sequenced sample consisted of peripheral blood mononuclear cells. The receptor set was obtained from a woman aged 45 to 65 with T-cell large granular lymphocyte leukemia. Some clones in this sample may be carry-over from other donors' samples.

This clone was seen only a few times. This chain uses TRBV28 with TRBJ2-7; 9 bases map to TRBD1. Germline CDR1 MDHEN, CDR2 SYDVKM. This CDR3 comprises 16 residues. Trimming took 5 bases from V and 4 from J; bases not matched to a gene: 12. Here the CDR3 reads CASSATIGTGPYEQYF. DNA of the CDR3: TGTGCCAGCAGTGCCACGATCGGGACAGGGCCATACGAGCAGTACTTC.

The chain links TRBV13 to TRBJ1-2, with 8 bases lining up with TRBD1. Germline values: CDR1 PRHDT, CDR2 FYEKMQ (reference sequence). V lost 4 bases and J lost 8; bases outside the gene matches: 15. This CDR3 contains 16 residues. The CDR3 loop is CASSSRNSGGVGGYTF. CDR3 nucleotide sequence: TGTGCCAGCAGCTCTAGAAACTCAGGGGGCGTGGGGGGCTACACCTTC.

The sample holds a few counts of this clone. The chain has TRBV6-6 and TRBJ2-1, with D uncertain. This CDR3 is 12 amino acids long. The germline V gene has CDR1 MNHNY and CDR2 SVGAGI (reference sequence). V lost 5 bases and J 7 bases, leaving 9 bases between the germline ends. CDR3 amino acids: CASSLQGNEQFF. The DNA for the CDR3 is TGTGCCAGCAGTCTGCAAGGGAATGAGCAGTTCTTC.

The rearrangement joins TRBV5-1 to TRBJ2-2; tentative D call: TRBD1 (6 bases). This CDR3 region has 14 residues. Trimming stripped 0 bases from V and 6 bases from J, with 9 bases between. Looked up from germline, CDR1 is SGHRS and CDR2 is YFSETQ. Here the CDR3 DNA reads TGCGCCAGCAGCTTGGCCGCAGGGGCCGGGGAGCTGTTTTTT. Protein: CASSLAAGAGELFF.

The J gene is TRBJ2-2, the V gene TRBV28; D call uncertain. The length of the CDR3 is 15 residues. The V end lost 3 bases, the J end lost 4 bases, and 12 bases lay between the germline ends. Per the germline V gene, CDR1 is MDHEN and CDR2 is SYDVKM. Here the CDR3 reads CASSLDHRSTGELFF. In DNA form, the CDR3 reads TGTGCCAGCAGTTTGGACCATAGGAGCACCGGGGAGCTGTTTTTT.

The chain combines TRBV29-1 with TRBJ2-6, with D unresolved. Between the trimmed V and J ends, which lost 3 bases and 2 bases, there was a span of 14 bases. CDR1 and CDR2 (germline): SQVTM, ANQGSEA. This CDR3 is 16 amino acids long. The CDR3 DNA is TGCAGCGTTGATTCGGGCAGCTTAGCTGGGGCCAACGTCCTGACTTTC. Translating gives CSVDSGSLAGANVLTF. The variable domain in full, completed from reference TRBV29-1 and TRBJ2-6, reads SAVISQKPSRDICQRGTSLTIQCQVDSQVTMMFWYRQQPGQSLTLIATANQGSEATYESGFVIDKFPISRPNLTFSTLTVSNMSPEDSSIYLCSVDSGSLAGANVLTFGAGSRLTVL.

The chain is built from TRBV18 and TRBJ2-3; D gene ambiguous. This CDR3 contains 16 residues. V was pared by 0 bases and J by 2 bases, with 12 bases between. Germline values: CDR1 KGHSH, CDR2 LQKENI. The DNA of the CDR3 is TGTGCCAGCTCACCACCGGGCGGTGGTTTCACAGATACGCAGTATTTT. Its translation: CASSPPGGGFTDTQYF. Complete variable domain (other parts from reference TRBV18 and TRBJ2-3): NAGVMQNPRHLVRRRGQEARLRCSPMKGHSHVYWYRQLPEEGLKFMVYLQKENIIDESGMPKERFSAEFPKEGPSILRIQQVVRGDSAAYFCASSPPGGGFTDTQYFGPGTRLTVL.

The chain is built from TRBV25-1 and TRBJ2-7; tentatively, D is TRBD1 (5 bases). Per germline, CDR1 MGHDK and CDR2 SYGVNS. Deletions cut 2 bases from V and 5 bases from J, with 16 bases between. The length of the CDR3 is 15 residues. The CDR3 protein is CASSEPGPTGNEQYF. The CDR3 bases are TGTGCCAGCAGTGAACCCGGGCCCACAGGTAACGAGCAGTACTTC.